This TCR beta chain was captured in a study of blood T cell repertoires in COVID-19. About the study: COVID-19 samples, acute and convalescent, were from the United States, Italy and Spain. From T cells, B-cell-depleted T cells, or PBMCs came the material, which was cDNA or gDNA.

The CDR3 runs to 15 residues. V was pared by 7 bases and J by 5 bases, with 17 bases between. Germline CDR1 SEHNR, CDR2 FQNEAQ (reference sequence). In the source study's methods: For nucleated cells, counts were estimated from reference gene primer amplification. Data came from immunoSEQ multiplex PCR; TCRdb stores just in-frame clones and leaves some out. V, J and clone size reflect that table, while D and trimming were determined from the DNA. Of fewer than 60,000 clones in the sample, nearly 80% are singletons; the top ten hold 25%. The clonotype originates from a human donor in a cohort sampled during active COVID-19. V usage is TRBV7-9 and J usage is TRBJ1-4; weak D call: TRBD1 (6 bases). Sequenced: peripheral blood. The CDR3 nucleotides are TGTGCCAGCATTGACGTAGGGGGAACAAATGAAAAACTGTTTTTT. As protein: CASIDVGGTNEKLFF.